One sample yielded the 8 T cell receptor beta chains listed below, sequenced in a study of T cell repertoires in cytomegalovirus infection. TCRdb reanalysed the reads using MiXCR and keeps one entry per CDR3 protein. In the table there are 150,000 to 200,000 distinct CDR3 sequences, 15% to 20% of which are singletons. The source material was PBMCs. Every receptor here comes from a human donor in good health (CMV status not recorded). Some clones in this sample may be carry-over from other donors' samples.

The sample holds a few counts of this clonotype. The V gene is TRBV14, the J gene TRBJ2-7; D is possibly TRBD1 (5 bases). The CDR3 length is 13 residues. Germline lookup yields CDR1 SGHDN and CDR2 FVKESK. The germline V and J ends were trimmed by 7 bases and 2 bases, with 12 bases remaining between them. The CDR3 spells CASNWGPAYEQYF. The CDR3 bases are TGTGCCAGCAACTGGGGCCCTGCCTACGAGCAGTACTTC.

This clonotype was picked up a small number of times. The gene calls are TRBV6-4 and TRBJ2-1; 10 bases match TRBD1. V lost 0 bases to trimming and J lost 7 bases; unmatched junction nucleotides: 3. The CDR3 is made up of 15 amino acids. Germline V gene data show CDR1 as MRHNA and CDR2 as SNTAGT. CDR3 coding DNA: TGTGCCAGCAGTGACTCAGGGGACAGGGGAAATGAGCAGTTCTTC. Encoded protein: CASSDSGDRGNEQFF.

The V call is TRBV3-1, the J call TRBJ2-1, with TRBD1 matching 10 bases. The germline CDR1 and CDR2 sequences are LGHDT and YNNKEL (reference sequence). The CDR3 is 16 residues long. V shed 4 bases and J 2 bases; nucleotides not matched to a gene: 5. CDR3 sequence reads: CASSPRGTGAYNEQFF. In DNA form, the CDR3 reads TGTGCCAGCAGCCCTCGCGGGACAGGGGCCTACAATGAGCAGTTCTTC.

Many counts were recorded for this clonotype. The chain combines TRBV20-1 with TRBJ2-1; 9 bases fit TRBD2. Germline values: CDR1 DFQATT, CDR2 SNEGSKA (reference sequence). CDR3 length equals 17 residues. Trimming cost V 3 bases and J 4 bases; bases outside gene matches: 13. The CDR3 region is CSARFAGGRVRYNEQFF. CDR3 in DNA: TGCAGTGCTAGGTTTGCGGGAGGGCGGGTGAGGTACAATGAGCAGTTCTTC.

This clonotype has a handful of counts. CDR3 nucleotide sequence: TGTGCCAGCAGCCTAGGCCTAACAACAAGTTCTGGTTCACCCCTCCACTTT. Translating gives CASSLGLTTSSGSPLHF. The chain couples TRBV4-2 to TRBJ1-6, with unresolved D. The V end was cut by 4 bases, the J end by 9 bases, with 22 bases between. The germline CDR1 and CDR2 sequences are LGHNA and YNFKEQ. CDR3 size: 17 residues.

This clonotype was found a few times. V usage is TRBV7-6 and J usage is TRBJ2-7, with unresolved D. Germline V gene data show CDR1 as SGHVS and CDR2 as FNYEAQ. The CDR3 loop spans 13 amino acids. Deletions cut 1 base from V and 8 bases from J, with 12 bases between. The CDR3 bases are TGTGCCAGCAGCTTAGAAAGCCGGATGCAGCAGTACTTC. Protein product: CASSLESRMQQYF.

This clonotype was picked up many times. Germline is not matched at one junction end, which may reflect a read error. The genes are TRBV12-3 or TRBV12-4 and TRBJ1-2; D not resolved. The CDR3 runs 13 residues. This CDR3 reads CASSLEGRTESSF. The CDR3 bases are TGTGCCAGCAGTTTAGAGGGTCGTACTGAATCCTCCTTC.

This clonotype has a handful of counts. CDR3 nucleotide sequence: TGTGCCATCAGTGAGTCGGGGGAGAACATTCAGTACTTC. Translating it yields CAISESGENIQYF. The gene calls are TRBV10-3 and TRBJ2-4; D tentatively fits TRBD1 or TRBD2 (5 bases each). The CDR3 has 13 amino acids. The germline V gene has CDR1 ENHRY and CDR2 SYGVKD. V lost 0 bases to trimming and J lost 7 bases, with 7 bases between them.